Listed here are 15 T cell receptor beta chains from one sample, sequenced in a study of cytomegalovirus exposure and HLA in healthy donors. Primers for the PCR totalled 60 Vbeta and 13 Jbeta. Using immunoSEQ multiplex PCR, the repertoire was profiled, and TCRdb retains in-frame clones only, with some absent. This table has around 95,000 clones, roughly 82% appearing once. Material: PBMCs. These receptors all stem from a man aged 25-45 years in good health and CMV-seropositive.

This chain joins TRBV7-6 and TRBJ1-1; 10 positions match TRBD1. Per germline, CDR1 SGHVS and CDR2 FNYEAQ. Trimming removed 3 bases from V and 4 bases from J; junction bases left unmatched: 2. The CDR3 length is 14 residues. CDR3 in DNA: TGTGCCAGCAGCTTGGGACAGGGGCTCACTGAAGCTTTCTTT. Amino acid sequence: CASSLGQGLTEAFF.

J is TRBJ2-7 and V is TRBV20-1; 7 nucleotides align to TRBD1. The germline gives CDR1 DFQATT, CDR2 SNEGSKA (reference sequence). V lost 6 bases, J lost 4 bases, and 3 bases stayed unmatched. The CDR3 is made up of 11 amino acids. CDR3 in DNA: TGCAGTGCCATACAGGGGTACGAGCAGTACTTC. Translated, it gives CSAIQGYEQYF.

The rearrangement uses TRBV10-2 and TRBJ1-2; TRBD1 aligns across 8 bases. The germline V gene has CDR1 WSHSY and CDR2 SAAADI. V dropped 6 bases and J dropped 3; count of bases not matched to a gene: 6. This CDR3 region has 14 residues. CDR3 amino acids: CASSHDRGDYGYTF. CDR3 nucleotide sequence: TGCGCCAGCAGCCACGACAGGGGAGACTATGGCTACACCTTC.

The J gene is TRBJ2-5, the V gene TRBV6-6; 10 bases agree with TRBD1. The germline V gene encodes CDR1 MNHNY and CDR2 SVGAGI (reference sequence). The V gene end was trimmed by 4 bases and the J gene end by 5 bases; junction bases not matched to a gene: 7. CDR3 length: 15 residues. The CDR3 loop is CASSSGTGAGETQYF. The CDR3 DNA reads as TGTGCCAGCAGTTCCGGGACAGGGGCGGGGGAGACCCAGTACTTC.

The chain couples TRBV14 to TRBJ1-2; D ambiguous. Per the germline V gene, CDR1 is SGHDN and CDR2 is FVKESK. The V end lost 4 bases, the J end lost 7 bases, and 10 bases lay between the germline ends. There are 12 residues in the CDR3. Here the CDR3 reads CASSLTERGYTF. The CDR3 bases are TGTGCCAGCAGCCTCACAGAACGTGGCTACACCTTC.

V usage is TRBV6-5 and J usage is TRBJ2-5; D possibly corresponds to TRBD2 (6 bases). The CDR3 has 14 amino acids. V dropped 6 bases and J dropped 5 bases, with 16 bases sitting between them. From germline, CDR1 is MNHEY and CDR2 SVGAGI. The CDR3, as DNA: TGTGCCAGCAGCGGTTTAGCGGCCGGGGAGACCCAGTACTTC. It yields the protein CASSGLAAGETQYF.

About this clone itself: The same CDR3 arises from other DNA sequences in this sample as well. The CDR3 sequence is CASSLLGGSSYNEQFF. The CDR3 DNA sequence: TGCGCCAGCAGCTTGTTGGGGGGGAGCTCCTACAATGAGCAGTTCTTC. The chain joins TRBV5-1 to TRBJ2-1, with 7 bases fitting TRBD2. CDR3 length: 16 amino acids. The germline V gene has CDR1 SGHRS and CDR2 YFSETQ. Trimming at V came to 1 base and at J to 0 bases, leaving 4 bases not matched to a gene.

Comment on this clone: Germline and junction disagree at one end, which may indicate a read error. The identical CDR3 is also encoded by other nucleotide sequences in the sample. The rearrangement joins TRBV11-2 to TRBJ1-2; tentative D call: TRBD1 (5 bases). The CDR3 covers 14 residues. From germline, CDR1 is SGHAT and CDR2 FQNNGV. The CDR3 DNA is TGTGCCAGCAGTTTAGGAACAGGCACCTATGGCTACACCTTC. Protein sequence: CASSLGTGTYGYTF.

The V call is TRBV29-1, the J call TRBJ2-7; TRBD1 aligns across 7 bases. Germline-derived CDR1 and CDR2 are SQVTM and ANQGSEA. V dropped 6 bases and J dropped 4; count of bases not matched to a gene: 9. CDR3 length: 13 amino acids. Here the CDR3 DNA reads TGCAGCGTGGTCACAGGGGATTTATACGAGCAGTACTTC. Amino acids: CSVVTGDLYEQYF.

This sequence joins TRBV4-1 and TRBJ1-1; 9 bases agree with TRBD1. This CDR3 contains 17 residues. V trimming: 0 bases; J trimming: 4 bases; junction bases outside the gene matches: 9. Germline-derived CDR1 and CDR2 are MGHRA and YSYEKL. CDR3 loop: CASSQDWATGGSTEAFF. CDR3 DNA sequence: TGCGCCAGCAGCCAAGATTGGGCGACAGGGGGGAGCACTGAAGCTTTCTTT.

The chain couples TRBV2 to TRBJ1-5, with D possibly TRBD1 on 6 matching bases. V shed 7 bases and J shed 1 base, with 8 bases lying between them. Looked up from germline, CDR1 is SNHLY and CDR2 is FYNNEI. This CDR3 spans 13 amino acids. CDR3 sequence reads: CASTGVSNQPQHF. CDR3 DNA: TGTGCCAGCACAGGGGTCAGCAATCAGCCCCAGCATTTT.

The J gene is TRBJ2-2, the V gene TRBV19, with TRBD2 as a possible D gene (5 bases). Germline loops: CDR1 LNHDA, CDR2 SQIVND (reference sequence). The CDR3 spans 14 residues. The V gene lost 1 base and the J gene lost 5 bases, with 8 bases spanning the gap. The CDR3 loop reads CASSIARGTGELFF. CDR3 sequence (DNA): TGTGCCAGTAGTATAGCGCGAGGGACCGGGGAGCTGTTTTTT.

The gene calls are TRBV10-1 and TRBJ2-6; D uncertain. Trimming took 3 bases from V and 2 from J, leaving 8 bases between them. Germline V gives CDR1 WNHNN, CDR2 SYGVQD (reference sequence). The CDR3 length is 15 residues. CDR3 DNA sequence: TGCGCCAGCAGTGAATCTGTTACTGGGGCCAACGTCCTGACTTTC. It translates to CASSESVTGANVLTF.

CDR3 protein: CASSFKVLGSYEQYF. The CDR3 DNA reads TGTGCCAGCAGTTTTAAGGTCCTCGGGTCCTACGAGCAGTACTTC. The chain links TRBV27 to TRBJ2-7; D not resolved. Trimming pared 3 bases from V and 1 base from J, leaving 13 bases between. CDR1 is MNHEY and CDR2 is SMNVEV in the germline V gene (reference sequence). The CDR3 sequence is 15 residues long.

The gene calls are TRBV5-4 and TRBJ2-7, with D hard to call. V was shortened by 2 bases and J by 3 bases, with 9 bases between the two germline ends. The CDR3 runs 13 residues. CDR1 is SGHNT, CDR2 YYREEE, per germline (reference sequence). The CDR3 region has the DNA TGTGCCAGCAGCTTTGTCTCCGGCTACGAGCAGTACTTC. Translation gives CASSFVSGYEQYF.